The 30 T cell receptor beta chains presented below share a single source sample, sequenced in a study of naive and memory T cell subsets. Both TRBC1 and TRBC2 were covered by a beta constant-region primer of two equimolar oligonucleotides. Four rounds of PCR amplified the ligated cDNA using nested alpha and beta constant-region primers plus SP2. TCRdb re-called the UMI-ligation and nested PCR reads with MiXCR, one entry per CDR3 protein. The sample has approximately 80,000 distinct CDR3 sequences, approximately 10% seen once; the top ten hold over 0.95%. The specimen was naive CD8+ T cells from blood. These receptors came from a human donor in good health.

This clonotype came up a few times. This chain joins TRBV29-1 and TRBJ1-3; a possible D gene is TRBD1 (6 bases). Trimming stripped 2 bases from V and 4 bases from J, with 12 bases between. Germline CDR1 SQVTM, CDR2 ANQGSEA. The CDR3 is 14 residues long. In DNA form, the CDR3 reads TGCAGCGTTGAATTCGCAGGGGAAGGAAACACCATATATTTT. Amino acids: CSVEFAGEGNTIYF.

The V and J genes are TRBV6-2 or TRBV6-3 and TRBJ2-7, with D perhaps TRBD2 (5 bases). V dropped 2 bases and J dropped 6 bases, with 26 bases sitting between them. The length of the CDR3 is 18 residues. From germline, CDR1 is MNHEY and CDR2 SVGEGT. The CDR3 loop reads CASSYPSGVSGPTLEQYF. For the CDR3, the DNA is TGTGCCAGCAGTTACCCCTCAGGTGTCAGCGGCCCTACCCTCGAGCAGTACTTC.

This clonotype turned up a few times. The chain couples TRBV20-1 to TRBJ2-1; D could derive from TRBD1 or TRBD2 (5 bases each). From germline, CDR1 is DFQATT and CDR2 SNEGSKA (reference sequence). Trimming cost V 3 bases and J 0 bases, with 18 bases left between them. This CDR3 comprises 17 residues. CDR3 nucleotides: TGCAGTGCTAGGGGGGAAGAGGGCCCCAGCTCCTACAATGAGCAGTTCTTC. Translation gives CSARGEEGPSSYNEQFF.

This clonotype has ten or more counts. This chain links TRBV4-1 with TRBJ1-3; D is ambiguous. The length of the CDR3 is 13 residues. The V end was cut by 8 bases, the J end by 0 bases, with 8 bases between. Per germline, CDR1 MGHRA and CDR2 YSYEKL. CDR3 region: CASQESSGNTIYF. As DNA, the CDR3 is TGCGCCAGCCAGGAGAGCTCTGGAAACACCATATATTTT.

This clonotype was detected many times. The genes are TRBV7-9 and TRBJ2-7; 9 bases are shared with TRBD2. Germline CDR1 reads SEHNR; CDR2 reads FQNEAQ (reference sequence). CDR3 length: 18 amino acids. The junction had 12 bases not matched to a gene; V was cut back by 0 bases and J by 3 bases. The CDR3 is CASSLAYRLAGPGYEQYF. CDR3 DNA: TGTGCCAGCAGCTTAGCGTATCGGCTAGCGGGGCCTGGCTACGAGCAGTACTTC.

The rearrangement uses TRBV7-9 and TRBJ2-7, with D possibly being TRBD1 or TRBD2 (5 bases each). The germline gives CDR1 SEHNR, CDR2 FQNEAQ (reference sequence). Trimming stripped 1 base from V and 6 bases from J, with 16 bases between. The CDR3 runs to 15 residues. The CDR3: CASSLVAGSVVEQYF. Here the CDR3 DNA reads TGTGCCAGCAGCTTAGTGGCAGGGAGTGTCGTCGAGCAGTACTTC.

This clonotype was observed a single time. The chain has TRBV28 and TRBJ2-7; 7 nucleotides match TRBD1. Germline CDR1 reads MDHEN; CDR2 reads SYDVKM. There are 14 residues in the CDR3. Trimming at V came to 6 bases and at J to 3 bases, leaving 8 bases not matched to a gene. The CDR3 coding sequence is TGTGCCAGCAGCCCGGACAGGATTCTCTACGAGCAGTACTTC. It codes for CASSPDRILYEQYF. The entire variable domain, with the rest obtained from reference TRBV28 and TRBJ2-7, is as follows: DVKVTQSSRYLVKRTGEKVFLECVQDMDHENMFWYRQDPGLGLRLIYFSYDVKMKEKGDIPEGYSVSREKKERFSLILESASTNQTSMYLCASSPDRILYEQYFGPGTRLTVT.

This clonotype has a count of ten or more. This chain joins TRBV29-1 and TRBJ2-7; D is undetermined. V was pared by 4 bases and J by 0 bases, with 10 bases between. The length of the CDR3 is 13 residues. Germline V gene data show CDR1 as SQVTM and CDR2 as ANQGSEA. The CDR3, as DNA: TGCAGCGTTGGGTTCGGCGGCTCCTACGAGCAGTACTTC. Protein sequence: CSVGFGGSYEQYF.

This clonotype was found many times. The rearrangement links TRBV4-2 to TRBJ2-7, with D possibly being TRBD2 (6 bases). The CDR3 length is 17 residues. Trimming shortened V by 6 bases and J by 4 bases, and 25 bases separated the two germline ends. Germline loops: CDR1 LGHNA, CDR2 YNFKEQ. CDR3 loop: CASSQTITTSASYEQYF. The CDR3 DNA is TGTGCCAGCAGTCAAACAATTACGACTAGTGCCAGTTACGAGCAGTACTTC.

The chain carries TRBV4-3 and TRBJ1-5; D not certain. The V gene lost 1 base and the J gene lost 3 bases, with 10 bases spanning the gap. The CDR3 extends over 15 amino acids. Germline V gene lookup returns CDR1 LGHNA and CDR2 YSLEER. CDR3 in amino acids: CASSQVAGPNQPQHF. Written as DNA, the CDR3 is TGCGCCAGCAGCCAAGTAGCAGGACCCAATCAGCCCCAGCATTTT.

This clonotype was seen at least ten times. This chain links TRBV4-3 with TRBJ2-1, with D perhaps assigned TRBD1 or TRBD2 (5 bases each). The CDR3 is 14 residues long. Trimming took 8 bases from V and 3 from J, leaving 14 bases between them. Germline V CDR1 and CDR2: LGHNA, YSLEER. CDR3: CASATGTIYNEQFF. CDR3 in DNA: TGCGCCAGCGCGACCGGGACCATCTACAATGAGCAGTTCTTC.

This clonotype was seen at least ten times. The chain is built from TRBV12-5 and TRBJ2-1; 9 bases fit TRBD2. V lost 5 bases, J lost 7 bases, and 6 bases stayed unmatched. Germline values: CDR1 LGHNT, CDR2 FRNRAP. The CDR3 extends over 14 amino acids. CDR3 bases: TGTGCTAGTGGTCTAAGTAGCGGGAGAAATGAGCAGTTCTTC. Translated: CASGLSSGRNEQFF.

Concerning this clonotype itself: This is likely a read error, given that the CDR3 carries no conserved phenylalanine or tryptophan at its end. The CDR3 protein is CASSYPGSQETQYL. The CDR3, as DNA: TGTGCCAGCAGTTACCCGGGGTCCCAAGAGACCCAGTACCTC. This chain uses TRBV6-6 with TRBJ2-5; D is perhaps TRBD2 (5 bases). V was pared by 2 bases and J by 1 base, with 8 bases between. This CDR3 region has 14 residues. CDR1 and CDR2 (germline): MNHNY, SVGAGI (reference sequence).

Only a few counts were recorded for this clonotype. V is TRBV7-9 and J is TRBJ2-7; TRBD2 matches 14 bases. J gave up 9 bases and V 6 bases, and 10 bases lay outside the gene matches. CDR1 is SEHNR and CDR2 is FQNEAQ in the germline V gene (reference sequence). This CDR3 has 15 amino acids. CDR3 nucleotide sequence: TGTGCCAGCAGTTCTGCCGGGACTAGCGGGAGTGTGCAGTACTTC. This sequence encodes CASSSAGTSGSVQYF.

This clonotype has at least ten counts. J is TRBJ2-2 and V is TRBV10-2; 9 positions match TRBD2. V was pared by 10 bases and J by 7 bases, with 13 bases of the junction left unmatched. The CDR3 runs to 15 residues. The germline V gene encodes CDR1 WSHSY and CDR2 SAAADI. CDR3: CATERLAGLGGELFF. CDR3 in DNA: TGCGCCACCGAAAGGCTAGCGGGATTGGGCGGGGAGCTGTTTTTT.

This clonotype was seen at least ten times. The CDR3 reads CASSQESSWDSYEQYF. CDR3 bases: TGCGCCAGCAGCCAAGAGTCGTCCTGGGATTCCTACGAGCAGTACTTC. V and J are TRBV4-1 and TRBJ2-7; D ambiguous. The ends were cut back, 0 bases at V and 1 base at J, with 13 bases in the middle. CDR3 length: 16 amino acids. From germline, CDR1 is MGHRA and CDR2 YSYEKL.

This clonotype was observed a handful of times. This rearrangement joins TRBV10-3 to TRBJ1-1; the match to TRBD1 covers 10 bases. In germline, CDR1 is ENHRY, CDR2 SYGVKD. With V trimmed by 9 bases and J by 5 bases, 0 bases remained unmatched. The CDR3 is 11 amino acids. DNA for the CDR3: TGTGCCATGGGACAGGGGACTGAAGCTTTCTTT. Encoded protein: CAMGQGTEAFF.

The CDR3 DNA reads TGCAGCGTTGGAGGGACAGGTTCCTCTGGAAACACCATATATTTT. It is translated as CSVGGTGSSGNTIYF. V and J are TRBV29-1 and TRBJ1-3, with 8 bases lining up with TRBD1. The CDR3 runs 15 residues. With 4 bases clipped from V and 0 bases from J, the junction kept 5 bases outside the gene matches. Germline V lookup: CDR1 SQVTM, CDR2 ANQGSEA.

The J gene is TRBJ2-7, the V gene TRBV20-1, with 8 bases identical to TRBD2. This CDR3 has 14 amino acids. V gave up 2 bases and J gave up 3 bases; unmatched junction bases: 6. CDR1 and CDR2 from the germline V gene are DFQATT and SNEGSKA (reference sequence). The CDR3 loop reads CSARPLAGGYEQYF. As DNA, the CDR3 is TGCAGTGCTAGACCCCTAGCGGGCGGCTACGAGCAGTACTTC.

This clonotype has only a few counts. The V gene is TRBV19, the J gene TRBJ2-7, with 10 bases fitting TRBD2. This CDR3 region has 13 residues. Per the germline V gene, CDR1 is LNHDA and CDR2 is SQIVND (reference sequence). V was clipped by 3 bases and J by 7 bases; unmatched bases: 3. For the CDR3, the DNA is TGTGCCAGTAGTATTTCTAGCGGGAGTGAGCAGTACTTC. Its translation is CASSISSGSEQYF.

This rearrangement joins TRBV14 to TRBJ2-7; TRBD2 matches at 7 bases. Germline CDR1 SGHDN, CDR2 FVKESK. The ends lost 2 bases at V and 6 bases at J; junction bases unmatched: 1. There are 12 residues in the CDR3. The CDR3 here is CASSQWGGEQYF. As DNA, the CDR3 is TGTGCCAGCAGCCAATGGGGGGGCGAGCAGTACTTC.

Regarding this clonotype: Since a much larger clone is just one base distant, this may be a read error. This CDR3 reads CASSISVVQFF. The CDR3 DNA reads TGTGCCAGCAGCATTAGCGTTGTGCAGTTCTTC. This sequence joins TRBV5-6 and TRBJ2-1; weak D call: TRBD2 (5 bases). Germline V gene data show CDR1 as SGHDT and CDR2 as YYEEEE. V lost 4 bases to trimming and J lost 12 bases, with 11 bases between them. The CDR3 contains 11 residues.

The J gene is TRBJ2-7, the V gene TRBV20-1, with D perhaps assigned TRBD1 or TRBD2 (5 bases each). V lost 0 bases and J lost 2, with 17 bases in between. The germline gives CDR1 DFQATT, CDR2 SNEGSKA (reference sequence). The CDR3 runs 16 residues. The CDR3 nucleotides are TGCAGTGCTAGAGAATTGGTTGGGGGTTACACCTACGAGCAGTACTTC. As protein: CSARELVGGYTYEQYF.

The V gene is TRBV2, the J gene TRBJ2-5; TRBD1 matches 7 bases. Trimming at V came to 5 bases and at J to 2 bases, leaving 11 bases not matched to a gene. Germline CDR1 SNHLY, CDR2 FYNNEI. The CDR3 is made up of 16 amino acids. As DNA, the CDR3 is TGTGCCAGCAGTAAGGGATCCGGGACAGAGCAAGAGACCCAGTACTTC. Residues: CASSKGSGTEQETQYF.

This clonotype was observed a handful of times. The chain recombines TRBV28 with TRBJ2-7; TRBD2 matches at 10 bases. This CDR3 spans 14 amino acids. Germline values: CDR1 MDHEN, CDR2 SYDVKM. V shed 8 bases, J shed 5 bases, and the junction held 9 bases outside the gene matches. The CDR3 sequence is CASGWTSGGDEQYF. CDR3 nucleotide sequence: TGTGCCAGCGGGTGGACTAGCGGAGGGGACGAGCAGTACTTC.

The J gene is TRBJ2-3, the V gene TRBV4-1; D may be TRBD2 (6 bases). Germline-derived CDR1 and CDR2 are MGHRA and YSYEKL. The CDR3 is 16 residues long. The V and J ends lost 1 base and 1 base respectively, with 12 bases between them. The CDR3 DNA reads as TGCGCCAGCAGCCAAGGACTAGTCGGGGGCACAGATACGCAGTATTTT. Amino acid sequence: CASSQGLVGGTDTQYF.

This clonotype has ten or more counts. V is TRBV27 and J is TRBJ2-7; 11 bases align to TRBD2. The CDR3 extends over 15 amino acids. V trimming: 6 bases; J trimming: 1 base; junction bases outside the gene matches: 5. Germline V gives CDR1 MNHEY, CDR2 SMNVEV (reference sequence). The CDR3 loop is CASSGLAGGSYEQYF. CDR3 sequence (DNA): TGTGCCAGCAGCGGTCTAGCGGGAGGATCCTACGAGCAGTACTTC.

This clonotype came up many times. V and J are TRBV6-5 and TRBJ2-7; 8 bases align to TRBD2. The CDR3 is 14 amino acids. The germline CDR1 and CDR2 sequences are MNHEY and SVGAGI. V lost 5 bases to trimming and J lost 0 bases; unmatched junction nucleotides: 3. The CDR3 protein is CASSLAGNSYEQYF. For the CDR3, the DNA is TGTGCCAGCAGTCTAGCGGGTAACTCCTACGAGCAGTACTTC.

This clonotype was seen at least ten times. V usage is TRBV2 and J usage is TRBJ2-3; 7 positions match TRBD2. Germline values: CDR1 SNHLY, CDR2 FYNNEI. V was clipped by 6 bases and J by 3 bases; unmatched bases: 9. The CDR3 extends over 15 amino acids. In DNA, the CDR3 is TGTGCCAGCAGCCTGACTAGCAGCGGAACAGATACGCAGTATTTT. This gives the protein CASSLTSSGTDTQYF.

This chain joins TRBV7-2 and TRBJ2-1; TRBD1 agrees at 7 bases. V shed 5 bases, J shed 5 bases, and the junction held 12 bases outside the gene matches. This CDR3 has 16 residues. Germline lookup yields CDR1 SGHTA and CDR2 FQGNSA. CDR3 protein: CASSTRLQGPNNEQFF. As DNA, the CDR3 is TGTGCCAGCAGCACGAGATTACAGGGGCCAAACAATGAGCAGTTCTTC.